This passage covers 9 T cell receptor beta chains from one sample sequenced in a study of shared clonotypes between healthy human individuals. Cells designated naive CD8 were CD45RO-negative and were positively selected for CCR7, with terminally differentiated effector memory CD45RA+ cells excluded. This table comes from immunoSEQ multiplex PCR, and its TCRdb copy is limited to in-frame clones, with some not included. The sample has hundreds of thousands of clones, roughly 96% seen once. The sequenced sample consisted of naive CD8+ T cells sorted from blood. Receptors were obtained from a young woman in good health.

This rearrangement joins TRBV27 to TRBJ2-7; 8 positions agree with TRBD1. V shed 5 bases and J 3 bases; nucleotides not matched to a gene: 6. The CDR3 covers 14 residues. The germline V gene has CDR1 MNHEY and CDR2 SMNVEV (reference sequence). In DNA, the CDR3 is TGTGCCAGCAGTCTCAGGGGGCTCGACTACGAGCAGTACTTC. Encoded protein: CASSLRGLDYEQYF.

The chain recombines TRBV4-2 with TRBJ2-5, with 8 positions matching TRBD2. The CDR3 is 16 residues long. Germline loops: CDR1 LGHNA, CDR2 YNFKEQ. J lost 2 bases, V lost 0 bases, and 5 bases had no gene match. CDR3 sequence reads: CASSQEWTSLQETQYF. CDR3 DNA: TGTGCCAGCAGCCAAGAGTGGACTAGCTTGCAAGAGACCCAGTACTTC.

The chain uses TRBV6-6 and TRBJ2-7; TRBD2 agrees at 11 bases. The length of the CDR3 is 15 residues. V lost 0 bases and J lost 3; bases outside the gene matches: 1. The germline V gene encodes CDR1 MNHNY and CDR2 SVGAGI (reference sequence). This CDR3 is CASSYSTSGDYEQYF. In nucleotides, the CDR3 is TGTGCCAGCAGTTACTCGACTAGCGGGGACTACGAGCAGTACTTC.

The chain joins TRBV28 to TRBJ1-5; unclear D gene. CDR1 is MDHEN and CDR2 is SYDVKM in the germline V gene. The CDR3 consists of 15 residues. V was trimmed by 7 bases and J by 0 bases, leaving 13 bases between them. The CDR3 loop is CASTDGNNSNQPQHF. CDR3 in DNA: TGTGCCAGCACAGATGGGAACAATAGCAATCAGCCCCAGCATTTT.

The rearrangement uses TRBV5-1 and TRBJ2-1, with 8 bases fitting TRBD1. Trimming cost V 1 base and J 8 bases; bases outside gene matches: 8. This CDR3 is built from 15 residues. Germline values: CDR1 SGHRS, CDR2 YFSETQ. The CDR3 spells CASSLPYDRGHEQFF. In nucleotides, the CDR3 is TGCGCCAGCAGCTTGCCGTATGACAGGGGCCATGAGCAGTTCTTC.

V usage is TRBV28 and J usage is TRBJ1-1; TRBD1 aligns across 7 bases. With 6 bases clipped from V and 4 bases from J, the junction kept 20 bases outside the gene matches. Per the germline V gene, CDR1 is MDHEN and CDR2 is SYDVKM. The CDR3 covers 18 residues. The CDR3 region is CASSNHLTGTGWGTEAFF. CDR3 bases: TGTGCCAGCAGCAATCACCTGACAGGGACGGGGTGGGGCACTGAAGCTTTCTTT.

This clone appeared once. Relative to the germline gene, one junction end is altered; a read error may explain this. The chain has TRBV28 and TRBJ2-4, with TRBD1 matching over 8 bases. The CDR3 sequence is 20 residues long. Germline V gives CDR1 MDHEN, CDR2 SYDVKM. CDR3 loop: CASSLSVGTGYELAKNIQYF. DNA of the CDR3: TGTGCCAGCAGCTTATCCGTCGGGACAGGTTACGAACTAGCCAAAAACATTCAGTACTTC.

The chain has TRBV29-1 and TRBJ1-1; weak D call: TRBD1 (6 bases). CDR3 length equals 13 residues. V lost 4 bases, J lost 4 bases, and 13 bases lay in between. CDR1 is SQVTM, CDR2 ANQGSEA, per germline. CDR3 sequence: CSVGGTSGTEAFF. The CDR3 DNA reads as TGCAGCGTTGGAGGGACATCCGGCACTGAAGCTTTCTTT.

The V call is TRBV29-1, the J call TRBJ1-2; D may be TRBD1 (5 bases). Germline CDR1 SQVTM, CDR2 ANQGSEA. There are 12 residues in the CDR3. V was clipped by 6 bases and J by 5 bases, with 13 bases between them. For the CDR3, the DNA is TGCAGCGTCTTTCAGGGATTTTATGGCTACACCTTC. Amino acids: CSVFQGFYGYTF. The full variable domain, its missing parts supplied by reference TRBV29-1 and TRBJ1-2, is SAVISQKPSRDICQRGTSLTIQCQVDSQVTMMFWYRQQPGQSLTLIATANQGSEATYESGFVIDKFPISRPNLTFSTLTVSNMSPEDSSIYLCSVFQGFYGYTFGSGTRLTVV.